The subject of this entry is one T cell receptor beta chain. The data were obtained in a study of blood T cell repertoires in COVID-19. Study-wide background: COVID-19 samples collected from the United States, Italy and Spain covered acute and convalescent phases. T cells, B-cell-depleted T cells, or PBMCs supplied cDNA or gDNA.

Participants came from about 23 US areas, aged roughly 18 to 89 years. The recovered donors of Cohort 3 showed two negative PCRs, clearance, or symptom resolution. Profiling relied on immunoSEQ multiplex PCR, and the TCRdb table lists in-frame clones only, not all of them. Of about 300,000 clones in the sample, approximately 83% are singletons; the top ten hold under 2.5%. Sequencing was done on a sample of PBMCs or T cells enriched from blood (not recorded which). The sequence derives from a man in his thirties or forties who had recovered from COVID-19.

The CDR3 DNA is TGTGCCAGTAGTATAGTTGTGACGCCGCGCCGGGACAGGGGGGGGTCACCCCTCCACTTT. Translation gives CASSIVVTPRRDRGGSPLHF. V and J are TRBV19 and TRBJ1-6, with 11 bases aligning to TRBD1. Germline V CDR1 and CDR2: LNHDA, SQIVND (reference sequence). J lost 10 bases, V lost 1 base, and 18 bases had no gene match. The CDR3 has 20 amino acids. Looking up the rest from reference TRBV19 and TRBJ1-6 gives the full variable domain: DGGITQSPKYLFRKEGQNVTLSCEQNLNHDAMYWYRQDPGQGLRLIYYSQIVNDFQKGDIAEGYSVSREKKESFPLTVTSAQKNPTAFYLCASSIVVTPRRDRGGSPLHFGNGTRLTVT.